These 27 T cell receptor beta chains came from one sample sequenced in a study of cytomegalovirus exposure and HLA in healthy donors (dated by TCRdb to the late 2010s). The method behind the library was the immunoSEQ multiplex PCR assay. For the multiplex PCR, a mixture combining 60 forward primers for TCR Vbeta segments and 13 reverse primers for TCR Jbeta segments was used. The table comes from immuneACCESS by way of TCRdb, which keeps in-frame sequences with V and J called. Part of the clones is missing from these tables; in studies checked, under half for an unresolved V gene and the rest for unknown reasons. This sample holds 180,000 or so clones; over 75% were observed only once. The top ten hold about a tenth of the sample. Sequenced: PBMCs. These receptors came from a man younger than 35 in good health and CMV-seropositive.

J is TRBJ2-1 and V is TRBV7-9; 9 bases fit TRBD1. V was clipped by 4 bases and J by 9 bases; unmatched bases: 10. The germline V gene has CDR1 SEHNR and CDR2 FQNEAQ (reference sequence). The CDR3 has 15 amino acids. The CDR3 protein is CASSSPGTGIGEQFF. CDR3 DNA sequence: TGTGCCAGCAGCTCCCCCGGGACAGGGATAGGTGAGCAGTTCTTC. Combining the CDR3 with reference TRBV7-9 and TRBJ2-1 gives the whole variable domain DTGVSQNPRHKITKRGQNVTFRCDPISEHNRLYWYRQTLGQGPEFLTYFQNEAQLEKSRLLSDRFSAERPKGSFSTLEIQRTEQGDSAMYLCASSSPGTGIGEQFFGPGTRLTVL.

This clone was seen once. The CDR3, as DNA: TGTGCCACCAGGCGGGGGGCGGAGGAAAAACTGTTTTTT. This translates into CATRRGAEEKLFF. The chain has TRBV10-3 and TRBJ1-4, with a possible D match to TRBD1 (6 bases). Trimming left V 10 bases short and J 8 bases short, with 17 bases between. Germline CDR1 ENHRY, CDR2 SYGVKD. The CDR3 is made up of 13 amino acids.

The chain joins TRBV7-9 to TRBJ2-1, with 9 bases aligning to TRBD1. Germline CDR1 reads SEHNR; CDR2 reads FQNEAQ (reference sequence). The CDR3 consists of 19 residues. The junction had 10 bases not matched to a gene; V was cut back by 1 base and J by 0 bases. CDR3 coding DNA: TGTGCCAGCAGCTTAGTTAGGGGGACAGGGTTCATCTCCTACAATGAGCAGTTCTTC. This translates into CASSLVRGTGFISYNEQFF.

The chain combines TRBV21-1 with TRBJ2-7; the D call in the table, TRBD2, was not verified against the DNA. TRBV21-1 is an annotated pseudogene. The CDR3 has 15 residues. The CDR3 region is CASSKARGCSYEQYF. The CDR3, as DNA: TGTGCCAGCAGCAAAGCGCGGGGTTGCTCCTACGAGCAGTACTTC.

This clone has a single count. The J gene is TRBJ1-3, the V gene TRBV19, with 8 bases identical to TRBD1. CDR3 length: 17 amino acids. With V trimmed by 3 bases and J by 0 bases, 7 bases remained unmatched. Germline lookup yields CDR1 LNHDA and CDR2 SQIVND (reference sequence). The CDR3 sequence is CASSIQGAPTSGNTIYF. CDR3 nucleotides: TGTGCCAGTAGTATTCAGGGGGCCCCTACCTCTGGAAACACCATATATTTT.

The chain uses TRBV7-2 and TRBJ2-7, with 16 bases matching TRBD2. Unmatched junction bases numbered 2, after V lost 3 bases and J lost 3 bases. The CDR3 has 16 amino acids. Germline values: CDR1 SGHTA, CDR2 FQGNSA. The CDR3 bases are TGTGCCAGCAGCTTGGGGACTAGCGGGGGGGTCTACGAGCAGTACTTC. Its translation: CASSLGTSGGVYEQYF.

The chain couples TRBV11-1 to TRBJ1-1; the D gene is possibly TRBD1 (5 bases). Trimming stripped 0 bases from V and 0 bases from J, with 17 bases between. Germline CDR1 and CDR2: SGHAT and FQDESV (reference sequence). The CDR3 runs 18 residues. The CDR3 DNA sequence: TGTGCCAGCAGCTTAGCGGGATGGGGACTCACCATGAACACTGAAGCTTTCTTT. Translating gives CASSLAGWGLTMNTEAFF. Together with reference TRBV11-1 and TRBJ1-1, the CDR3 gives the full variable domain: EAEVAQSPRYKITEKSQAVAFWCDPISGHATLYWYRQILGQGPELLVQFQDESVVDDSQLPKDRFSAERLKGVDSTLKIQPAELGDSAMYLCASSLAGWGLTMNTEAFFGQGTRLTVV.

This clone was detected once. The V and J genes are TRBV12-5 and TRBJ2-7; weak D call: TRBD2 (7 bases). V lost 1 base, J lost 2 bases, and 12 bases lay in between. This CDR3 comprises 15 residues. The V gene's germline CDR1 is LGHNT and CDR2 FRNRAP. As DNA, the CDR3 is TGTGCTAGTGGTTTGGAGGGGGGGGGTACCTACGAGCAGTACTTC. The encoded protein is CASGLEGGGTYEQYF.

The chain is built from TRBV5-5 and TRBJ2-2; TRBD2 matches 8 bases. Germline CDR1 reads SGHKS; CDR2 reads YYEKEE (reference sequence). J lost 6 bases, V lost 4 bases, and 8 bases had no gene match. CDR3 length equals 15 residues. The CDR3 loop reads CASSRREGGAGELFF. The CDR3 DNA sequence: TGTGCCAGCAGCCGCCGGGAGGGAGGAGCCGGGGAGCTGTTTTTT.

This clone was counted between two and nine times. V gene TRBV11-2 combines with J gene TRBJ1-5, with D possibly matching TRBD1 (6 bases). Germline CDR1 is SGHAT and CDR2 is FQNNGV. This CDR3 contains 15 residues. The V end was cut by 5 bases, the J end by 12 bases, with 23 bases between. CDR3 loop: CASSPGTRTYQGQHF. CDR3 nucleotides: TGTGCCAGCAGCCCCGGGACACGTACCTATCAGGGCCAGCATTTT.

V and J are TRBV7-9 and TRBJ1-1; 9 nucleotides agree with TRBD1. The V gene's germline CDR1 is SEHNR and CDR2 FQNEAQ (reference sequence). The CDR3 has 15 residues. The CDR3 is CSTNPGDRVLSEAFF. In DNA, the CDR3 is TGTTCCACCAACCCAGGGGACAGGGTACTGTCTGAAGCTTTCTTT.

The V and J genes are TRBV30 and TRBJ1-1; D not resolved. Per germline, CDR1 GTSNPN and CDR2 SVGIG (reference sequence). The CDR3 is 11 amino acids. Trimming removed 2 bases from V and 10 bases from J, with 11 bases in between. The CDR3 here is CAWSSDGGAFF. DNA of the CDR3: TGTGCCTGGAGTTCCGACGGAGGAGCTTTCTTT. The full variable domain, rest sourced from reference TRBV30 and TRBJ1-1, is SQTIHQWPATLVQPVGSPLSLECTVEGTSNPNLYWYRQAAGRGLQLLFYSVGIGQISSEVPQNLSASRPQDRQFILSSKKLLLSDSGFYLCAWSSDGGAFFGQGTRLTVV.

The chain is built from TRBV5-1 and TRBJ2-1; TRBD1 is a possible D gene (5 bases). The CDR3 covers 16 residues. Germline CDR1 and CDR2: SGHRS and YFSETQ. The V end lost 4 bases, the J end lost 8 bases, and 22 bases lay between the germline ends. The CDR3 DNA reads as TGCGCCAGCAGCCGGATGGCCAGGGCGGACGATGATGAGCAGTTCTTC. It yields the protein CASSRMARADDDEQFF.

The chain uses TRBV27 and TRBJ2-7; tentatively, D is TRBD1 (7 bases). V lost 0 bases, J lost 4 bases, and 13 bases lay in between. Germline CDR1 and CDR2: MNHEY and SMNVEV (reference sequence). This CDR3 contains 15 residues. In nucleotides, the CDR3 is TGTGCCAGCAGTTTATCGGAGACAGGGACTTACGAGCAGTACTTC. This codes for CASSLSETGTYEQYF.

This rearrangement joins TRBV4-1 to TRBJ1-2; 9 nucleotides agree with TRBD1. V was pared by 0 bases and J by 5 bases, with 4 bases of the junction left unmatched. The CDR3 spans 15 residues. CDR1 is MGHRA and CDR2 is YSYEKL in the germline V gene. CDR3 sequence reads: CASSQEGTGLYGYTF. The DNA for the CDR3 is TGCGCCAGCAGCCAAGAAGGGACAGGGCTGTATGGCTACACCTTC.

The genes are TRBV5-1 and TRBJ2-1; TRBD1 is a possible D gene (7 bases). Trimming left V 4 bases short and J 8 bases short, with 13 bases between. This CDR3 region has 13 residues. Germline loops: CDR1 SGHRS, CDR2 YFSETQ. As DNA, the CDR3 is TGCGCCAGCAGCGCGGGACAGTACCATGAGCAGTTCTTC. This translates into CASSAGQYHEQFF.

The genes are TRBV28 and TRBJ1-4; 9 nucleotides agree with TRBD1. CDR1 MDHEN and CDR2 SYDVKM come from the germline V gene. V lost 4 bases to trimming and J lost 1 base; unmatched junction nucleotides: 10. CDR3 length equals 18 residues. CDR3: CASSSPTGGGLTNEKLFF. The CDR3 nucleotides are TGTGCCAGCAGTTCCCCGACAGGGGGGGGACTAACTAATGAAAAACTGTTTTTT.

The V and J genes are TRBV30 and TRBJ2-3, with TRBD2 identical over 8 bases. Germline V gives CDR1 GTSNPN, CDR2 SVGIG (reference sequence). The CDR3 is 15 residues long. The V segment lost 2 bases and the J segment 1 base; nucleotides outside the gene matches: 5. Here the CDR3 reads CAWSTEAGGTDTQYF. In DNA form, the CDR3 reads TGTGCCTGGAGTACGGAAGCGGGGGGCACAGATACGCAGTATTTT.

V usage is TRBV6-5 and J usage is TRBJ2-2; D may be TRBD2 (6 bases). Germline V gene lookup returns CDR1 MNHEY and CDR2 SVGAGI. V dropped 3 bases and J dropped 6 bases, with 11 bases sitting between them. CDR3 length: 14 amino acids. As DNA, the CDR3 is TGTGCCAGCAGTTATTTAGGAGGGGCCGGGGAGCTGTTTTTT. It codes for CASSYLGGAGELFF.

The chain employs TRBV11-2 and TRBJ1-4; 10 bases agree with TRBD1. The CDR3 consists of 17 residues. Germline assignment: CDR1 SGHAT and CDR2 FQNNGV. V gave up 1 base and J gave up 10 bases; unmatched junction bases: 12. CDR3 sequence reads: CASSLVSSTGGLGKLFF. CDR3 DNA: TGTGCCAGCAGCTTAGTATCTTCGACAGGGGGCCTGGGAAAACTGTTTTTT.

This chain joins TRBV19 and TRBJ1-5, with TRBD1 as a possible D gene (6 bases). V lost 7 bases, J lost 0 bases, and 16 bases lay in between. This CDR3 has 16 residues. The germline gives CDR1 LNHDA, CDR2 SQIVND (reference sequence). This CDR3 reads CASNAGDIFSNQPQHF. The DNA for the CDR3 is TGTGCCAGTAACGCCGGGGACATCTTTAGCAATCAGCCCCAGCATTTT.

The chain is built from TRBV13 and TRBJ2-2; 7 positions match TRBD1. The J segment lost 5 bases and the V segment lost 7 bases, leaving 4 bases of the junction unmatched. The CDR3 sequence is 13 residues long. Germline CDR1 and CDR2: PRHDT and FYEKMQ (reference sequence). CDR3 nucleotides: TGTGCCAGCAAGGGGGCATCGACCGGGGAGCTGTTTTTT. Translated: CASKGASTGELFF.

The chain recombines TRBV7-9 with TRBJ2-6, with unresolved D. The germline gives CDR1 SEHNR, CDR2 FQNEAQ (reference sequence). The V end lost 4 bases, the J end lost 0 bases, and 7 bases lay between the germline ends. This CDR3 has 15 residues. The CDR3 nucleotides are TGTGCCAGCAGCTGGCCGGGCTCTGGGGCCAACGTCCTGACTTTC. Its translation: CASSWPGSGANVLTF.

The rearrangement links TRBV9 to TRBJ2-7; possible D gene TRBD2, 5 bases. Looked up from germline, CDR1 is SGDLS and CDR2 is YYNGEE. The CDR3 runs to 12 residues. V was cut by 4 bases and J by 7 bases, with 12 bases left in between. The CDR3 spells CASSPARGEQYF. CDR3 bases: TGTGCCAGCAGCCCTGCACGGGGTGAGCAGTACTTC.

The gene calls are TRBV5-6 and TRBJ1-6; 9 nucleotides agree with TRBD1. The CDR3 is 14 amino acids. Germline V gives CDR1 SGHDT, CDR2 YYEEEE. The V and J ends lost 0 bases and 10 bases, in that order; junction bases with no gene match: 2. The CDR3 nucleotides read TGTGCCAGCAGCTTGGGGACAGGGGACTCACCCCTCCACTTT. Residues: CASSLGTGDSPLHF.

The genes are TRBV14 and TRBJ1-1; tentatively, D is TRBD1 (6 bases). Trimming cost V 4 bases and J 10 bases, with 16 bases left between them. The CDR3 has 13 residues. In germline, CDR1 is SGHDN, CDR2 FVKESK. The CDR3 nucleotides are TGTGCCAGCAGCCCCAAAAAGGGGGTGGTAGCTTTCTTT. Translating gives CASSPKKGVVAFF.

This clone was detected once. The rearrangement links TRBV15 to TRBJ2-5, with 7 bases fitting TRBD2. This CDR3 region has 15 residues. Per germline, CDR1 LNHNV and CDR2 YYDKDF (reference sequence). V shed 1 base and J 4 bases; nucleotides not matched to a gene: 6. The DNA of the CDR3 is TGTGCCACCAGCAGAGTGGTGGGGGGGGGAGAGACCCAGTACTTC. It is translated as CATSRVVGGGETQYF.